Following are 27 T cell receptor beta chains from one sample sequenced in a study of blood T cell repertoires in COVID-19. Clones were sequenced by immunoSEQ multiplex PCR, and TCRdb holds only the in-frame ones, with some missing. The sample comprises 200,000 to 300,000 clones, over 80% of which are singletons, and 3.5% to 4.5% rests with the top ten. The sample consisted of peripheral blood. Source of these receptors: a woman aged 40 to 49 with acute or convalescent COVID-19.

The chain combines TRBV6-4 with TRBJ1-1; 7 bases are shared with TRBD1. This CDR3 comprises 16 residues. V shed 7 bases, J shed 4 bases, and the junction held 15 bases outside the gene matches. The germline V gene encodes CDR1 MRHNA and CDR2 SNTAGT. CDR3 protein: CASTPLKGALFTEAFF. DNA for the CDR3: TGTGCCAGCACTCCCCTAAAGGGGGCTCTCTTCACTGAAGCTTTCTTT.

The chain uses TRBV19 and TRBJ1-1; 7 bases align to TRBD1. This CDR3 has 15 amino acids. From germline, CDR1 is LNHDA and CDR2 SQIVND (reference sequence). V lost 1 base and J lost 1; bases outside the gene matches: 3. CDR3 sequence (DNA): TGTGCCAGTAGTATAGGTTCAGGGGGGAACACTGAAGCTTTCTTT. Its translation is CASSIGSGGNTEAFF.

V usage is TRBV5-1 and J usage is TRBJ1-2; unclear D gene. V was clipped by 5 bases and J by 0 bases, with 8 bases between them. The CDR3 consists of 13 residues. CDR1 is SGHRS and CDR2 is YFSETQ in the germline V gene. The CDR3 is CASRAQANYGYTF. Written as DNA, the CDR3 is TGCGCCAGCAGGGCTCAGGCTAACTATGGCTACACCTTC.

The CDR3 spells CATSEQGASDTQYF. As DNA, the CDR3 is TGTGCCACGTCGGAACAGGGGGCTTCAGATACGCAGTATTTT. The chain couples TRBV10-3 to TRBJ2-3, with 9 positions matching TRBD1. V was clipped by 10 bases and J by 4 bases; unmatched bases: 9. The CDR3 has 14 amino acids. Germline V lookup: CDR1 ENHRY, CDR2 SYGVKD.

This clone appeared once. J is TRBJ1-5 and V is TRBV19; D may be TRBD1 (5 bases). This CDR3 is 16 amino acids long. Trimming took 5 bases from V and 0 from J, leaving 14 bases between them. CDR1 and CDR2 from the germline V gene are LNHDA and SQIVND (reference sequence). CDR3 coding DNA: TGTGCCAGTAGTTGGGTAGGGGAAAATAGCAATCAGCCCCAGCATTTT. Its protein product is CASSWVGENSNQPQHF. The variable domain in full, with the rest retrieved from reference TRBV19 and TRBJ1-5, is DGGITQSPKYLFRKEGQNVTLSCEQNLNHDAMYWYRQDPGQGLRLIYYSQIVNDFQKGDIAEGYSVSREKKESFPLTVTSAQKNPTAFYLCASSWVGENSNQPQHFGDGTRLSIL.

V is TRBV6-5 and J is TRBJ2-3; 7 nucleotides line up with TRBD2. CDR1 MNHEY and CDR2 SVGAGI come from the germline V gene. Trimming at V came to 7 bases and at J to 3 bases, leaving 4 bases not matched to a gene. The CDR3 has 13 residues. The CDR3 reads CASIVGGTDTQYF. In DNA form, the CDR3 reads TGTGCCAGCATAGTCGGGGGGACAGATACGCAGTATTTT.

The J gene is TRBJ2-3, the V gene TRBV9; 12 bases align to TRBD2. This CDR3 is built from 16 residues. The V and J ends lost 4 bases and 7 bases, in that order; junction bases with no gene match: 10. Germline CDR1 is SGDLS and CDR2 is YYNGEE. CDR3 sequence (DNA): TGTGCCAGCAGCCCTCTAGCGGGGGGGCCGACGTATACGCAGTATTTT. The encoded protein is CASSPLAGGPTYTQYF.

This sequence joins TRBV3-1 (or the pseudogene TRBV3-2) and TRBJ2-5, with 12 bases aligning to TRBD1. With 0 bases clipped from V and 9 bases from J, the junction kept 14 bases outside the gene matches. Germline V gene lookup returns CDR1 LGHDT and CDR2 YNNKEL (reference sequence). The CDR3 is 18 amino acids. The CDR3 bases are TGTGCCAGCAGCCAAGACCTCTTTTCGGGACAGGGGGCGGAGGCCCAGTACTTC. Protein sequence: CASSQDLFSGQGAEAQYF.

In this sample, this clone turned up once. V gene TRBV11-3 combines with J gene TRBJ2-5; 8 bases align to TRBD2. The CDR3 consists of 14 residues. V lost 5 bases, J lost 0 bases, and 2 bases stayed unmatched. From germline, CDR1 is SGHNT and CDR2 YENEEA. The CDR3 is CASSPGGYQETQYF. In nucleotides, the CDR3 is TGTGCCAGCAGCCCGGGGGGGTACCAAGAGACCCAGTACTTC.

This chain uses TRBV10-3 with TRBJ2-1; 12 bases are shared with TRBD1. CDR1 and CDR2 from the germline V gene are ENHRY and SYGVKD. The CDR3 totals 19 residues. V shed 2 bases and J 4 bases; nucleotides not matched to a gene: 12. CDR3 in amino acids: CAISEAGTGGGWGYNEQFF. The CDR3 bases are TGTGCCATCAGTGAGGCCGGGACAGGGGGCGGATGGGGTTACAATGAGCAGTTCTTC.

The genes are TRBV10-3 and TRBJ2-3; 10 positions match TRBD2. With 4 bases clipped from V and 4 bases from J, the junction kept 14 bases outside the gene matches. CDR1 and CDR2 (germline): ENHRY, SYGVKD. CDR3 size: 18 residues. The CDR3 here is CAISARESSGGAPDTQYF. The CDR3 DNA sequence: TGTGCCATCAGTGCCCGGGAGTCGAGCGGGGGGGCCCCAGATACGCAGTATTTT.

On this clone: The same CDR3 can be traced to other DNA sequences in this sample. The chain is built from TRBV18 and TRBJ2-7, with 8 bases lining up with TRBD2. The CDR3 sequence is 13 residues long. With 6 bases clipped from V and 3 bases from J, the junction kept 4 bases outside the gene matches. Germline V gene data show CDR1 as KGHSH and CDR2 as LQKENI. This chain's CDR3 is CASSPGTSYEQYV. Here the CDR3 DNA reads TGTGCCAGCTCCCCTGGGACTAGCTACGAGCAGTACGTC.

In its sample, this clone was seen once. The CDR3 DNA is TGTGCCACCCAAACCGGGGGGGCCGGGGGTTCTGGGGCCAACGTCCTGACTTTC. Its translation is CATQTGGAGGSGANVLTF. This chain uses TRBV24-1 with TRBJ2-6; 8 bases are a match to TRBD2. With V trimmed by 9 bases and J by 1 base, 13 bases remained unmatched. The germline V gene has CDR1 KGHDR and CDR2 SFDVKD. The CDR3 totals 18 residues.

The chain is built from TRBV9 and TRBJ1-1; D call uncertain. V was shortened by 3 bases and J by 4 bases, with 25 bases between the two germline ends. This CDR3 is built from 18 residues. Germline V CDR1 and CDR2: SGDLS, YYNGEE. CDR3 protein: CASSAPSGKGPPGTEAFF. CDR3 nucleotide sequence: TGTGCCAGCAGCGCCCCCTCGGGAAAAGGTCCGCCCGGCACTGAAGCTTTCTTT. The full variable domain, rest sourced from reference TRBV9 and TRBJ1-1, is DSGVTQTPKHLITATGQRVTLRCSPRSGDLSVYWYQQSLDQGLQFLIQYYNGEERAKGNILERFSAQQFPDLHSELNLSSLELGDSALYFCASSAPSGKGPPGTEAFFGQGTRLTVV.

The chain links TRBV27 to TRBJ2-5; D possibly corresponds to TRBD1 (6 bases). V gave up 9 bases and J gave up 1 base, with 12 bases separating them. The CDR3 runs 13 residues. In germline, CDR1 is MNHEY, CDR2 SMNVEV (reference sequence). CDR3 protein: CASGRDTQETQYF. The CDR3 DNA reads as TGTGCCAGTGGAAGGGACACCCAAGAGACCCAGTACTTC.

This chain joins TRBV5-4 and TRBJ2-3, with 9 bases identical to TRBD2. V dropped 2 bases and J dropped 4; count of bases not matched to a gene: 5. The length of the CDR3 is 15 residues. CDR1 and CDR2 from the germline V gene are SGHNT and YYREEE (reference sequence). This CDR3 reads CASSFGGGASDTQYF. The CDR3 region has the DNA TGTGCCAGCAGCTTCGGCGGGGGGGCGTCAGATACGCAGTATTTT.

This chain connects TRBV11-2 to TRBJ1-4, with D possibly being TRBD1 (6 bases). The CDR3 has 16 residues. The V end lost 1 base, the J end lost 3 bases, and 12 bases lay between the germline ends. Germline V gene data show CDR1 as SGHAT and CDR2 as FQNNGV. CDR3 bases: TGTGCCAGCAGCTTAGGGCCGGGGGGCTCTAATGAAAAACTGTTTTTT. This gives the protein CASSLGPGGSNEKLFF.

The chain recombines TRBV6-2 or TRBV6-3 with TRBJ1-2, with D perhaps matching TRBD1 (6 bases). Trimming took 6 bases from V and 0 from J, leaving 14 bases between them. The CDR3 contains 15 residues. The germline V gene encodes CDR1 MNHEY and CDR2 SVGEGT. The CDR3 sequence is CASSPHRAANYGYTF. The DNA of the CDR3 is TGTGCCAGCAGCCCCCACAGGGCCGCTAACTATGGCTACACCTTC.

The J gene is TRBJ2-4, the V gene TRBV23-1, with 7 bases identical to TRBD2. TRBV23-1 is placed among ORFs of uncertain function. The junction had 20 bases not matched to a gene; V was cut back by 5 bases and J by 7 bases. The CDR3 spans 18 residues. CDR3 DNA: TGCGCCAGCAGTAACCGTGGGGCGACAGTCCCCGGGGGGAACATTCAGTACTTC. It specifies CASSNRGATVPGGNIQYF.

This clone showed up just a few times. This chain's CDR3 is CASSLFGFQETQYF. The CDR3, as DNA: TGTGCCAGCAGCTTATTTGGCTTCCAAGAGACCCAGTACTTC. The rearrangement links TRBV13 to TRBJ2-5; D unclear. The CDR3 is 14 residues long. V lost 2 bases and J 1 base, leaving 8 bases between the germline ends. CDR1 PRHDT and CDR2 FYEKMQ come from the germline V gene (reference sequence).

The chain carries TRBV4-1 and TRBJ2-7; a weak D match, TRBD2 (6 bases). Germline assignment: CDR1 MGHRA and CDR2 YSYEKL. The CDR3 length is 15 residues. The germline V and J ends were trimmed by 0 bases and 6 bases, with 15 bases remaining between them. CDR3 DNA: TGCGCCAGCAGCCAAGATGGGTCTAGCGAAGGCGAGCAGTACGTC. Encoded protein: CASSQDGSSEGEQYV.

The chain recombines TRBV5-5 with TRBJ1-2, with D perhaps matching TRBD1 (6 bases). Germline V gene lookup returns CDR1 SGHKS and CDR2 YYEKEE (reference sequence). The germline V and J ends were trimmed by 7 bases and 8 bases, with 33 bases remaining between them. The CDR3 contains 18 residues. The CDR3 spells CASQQLAEAGHSVRGYTF. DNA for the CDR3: TGTGCCAGCCAGCAGCTTGCGGAAGCGGGACACTCGGTGAGAGGCTACACCTTC.

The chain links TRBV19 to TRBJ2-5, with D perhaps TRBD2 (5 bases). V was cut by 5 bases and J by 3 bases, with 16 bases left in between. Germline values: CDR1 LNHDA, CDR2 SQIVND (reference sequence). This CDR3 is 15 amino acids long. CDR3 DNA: TGTGCCAGTAGTCAAGGGAGATTGGTAAAAGAGACCCAGTACTTC. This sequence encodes CASSQGRLVKETQYF.

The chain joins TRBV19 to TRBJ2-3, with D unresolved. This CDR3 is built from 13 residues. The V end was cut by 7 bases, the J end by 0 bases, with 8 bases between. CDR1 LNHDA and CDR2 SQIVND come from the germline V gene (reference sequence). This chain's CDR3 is CASTRWSTDTQYF. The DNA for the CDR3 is TGTGCCAGTACCAGATGGAGCACAGATACGCAGTATTTT.

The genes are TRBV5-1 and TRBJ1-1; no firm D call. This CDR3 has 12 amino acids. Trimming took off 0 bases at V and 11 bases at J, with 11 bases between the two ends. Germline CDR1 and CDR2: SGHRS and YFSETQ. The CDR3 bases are TGCGCCAGCAGCTTGGGGGCTAGGGAGGCTTTCTTT. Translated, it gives CASSLGAREAFF.

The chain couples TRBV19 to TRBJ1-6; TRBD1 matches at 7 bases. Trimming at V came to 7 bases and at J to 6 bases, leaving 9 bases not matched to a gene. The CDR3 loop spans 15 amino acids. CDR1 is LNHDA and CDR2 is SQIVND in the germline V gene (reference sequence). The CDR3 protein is CASTRTGGINSPLHF. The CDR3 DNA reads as TGTGCCAGTACCCGGACAGGCGGTATTAATTCACCCCTCCACTTT.

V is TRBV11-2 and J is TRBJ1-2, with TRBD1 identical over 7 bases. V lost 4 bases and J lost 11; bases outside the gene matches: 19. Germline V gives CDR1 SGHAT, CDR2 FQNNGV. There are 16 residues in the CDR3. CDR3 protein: CASSSIPGTASMTYTF. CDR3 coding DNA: TGTGCCAGCAGCTCGATTCCCGGGACAGCCTCCATGACATACACCTTC.